The 7 T cell receptor beta chains in this list originate from one sample, sequenced in a study of T cell responses to AZD1222 COVID-19 vaccine (dated by TCRdb to 2020 to 2023). Library preparation employed the immunoSEQ multiplex PCR assay. This immuneACCESS table, as held by TCRdb, lists in-frame sequences with V and J called but not all clones. Of the missing ones, under half trace to an unresolved V gene in checked studies; the others have no known cause. This sample comprises more than 85,000 clones, around 90% of them detected only once. Together, the top ten hold about 5% of the sample. The time point tag for this specimen amounts to: baseline before first vaccination. This sample comprised peripheral blood, obtained on day 0 of AZD1222 vaccination. All receptors derive from an adult in good health.

The chain joins TRBV6-5 to TRBJ2-5; no firm D call. Germline CDR1 and CDR2: MNHEY and SVGAGI. Trimming cost V 6 bases and J 7 bases, with 15 bases left between them. The CDR3 runs to 13 residues. The CDR3 DNA reads as TGTGCCAGCAGCCCATTGGTGTTCGGGACCCAGTACTTC. It yields the protein CASSPLVFGTQYF.

This chain connects TRBV4-1 to TRBJ2-6; D is ambiguous. Germline V gene sequence: CDR1 MGHRA, CDR2 YSYEKL. Trimming removed 2 bases from V and 0 bases from J, with 11 bases in between. The CDR3 sequence is 17 residues long. CDR3 residues: CASSQLGLPSGANVLTF. The CDR3 DNA sequence: TGCGCCAGCAGCCAACTCGGCCTTCCCTCTGGGGCCAACGTCCTGACTTTC.

The J gene is TRBJ2-1, the V gene TRBV7-9; perhaps TRBD1 as D (6 bases). Germline values: CDR1 SEHNR, CDR2 FQNEAQ (reference sequence). Between the trimmed V and J ends, which lost 6 bases and 6 bases, there was a span of 21 bases. The CDR3 covers 16 residues. The CDR3 DNA reads as TGTGCCAGCAGTTCTTTAACGGGAAAAGGGGGCAATGAGCAGTTCTTC. Protein sequence: CASSSLTGKGGNEQFF.

The chain couples TRBV18 to TRBJ2-3; D is possibly TRBD2 (5 bases). The CDR3 runs 16 residues. From germline, CDR1 is KGHSH and CDR2 LQKENI. The V end was cut by 2 bases, the J end by 4 bases, with 16 bases between. The CDR3 region is CASSPSPRLAADTQYF. The CDR3 bases are TGTGCCAGCTCACCAAGCCCGAGGCTAGCAGCAGATACGCAGTATTTT.

V usage is TRBV10-3 and J usage is TRBJ2-2; the D gene could be TRBD1 or TRBD2 (6 bases each). CDR3 length: 16 amino acids. Germline V lookup: CDR1 ENHRY, CDR2 SYGVKD. Trimming left V 6 bases short and J 5 bases short, with 19 bases between. Here the CDR3 reads CAIRVGRGGKTGELFF. The DNA of the CDR3 is TGTGCCATCAGAGTCGGCAGGGGAGGAAAGACCGGGGAGCTGTTTTTT.

The chain recombines TRBV6-1 with TRBJ2-1; tentatively, D is TRBD2 (5 bases). The CDR3 is 16 residues long. V gave up 3 bases and J gave up 4 bases, with 16 bases separating them. Germline values: CDR1 MNHNS, CDR2 SASEGT. The CDR3 here is CASSEAERSLYNEQFF. The CDR3 DNA reads TGTGCCAGCAGTGAGGCCGAGCGGTCTCTTTACAATGAGCAGTTCTTC.

This sequence joins TRBV9 and TRBJ1-2; 9 positions match TRBD1. The ends lost 4 bases at V and 4 bases at J; junction bases unmatched: 8. Per germline, CDR1 SGDLS and CDR2 YYNGEE. The CDR3 totals 15 residues. DNA of the CDR3: TGTGCCAGCAGCATATCCGGGACAGGGACCTATGGCTACACCTTC. This translates into CASSISGTGTYGYTF.